What follows describes a single T cell receptor beta chain. Antigen unknown. The junction does not match germline at one end; this may be a read error. This sample is part of a study of cytomegalovirus exposure and HLA in healthy donors. Study-wide context: A prior analysis found 90 million to 120 million unique TCR beta sequences from 150 million to 200 million T cells. Out of several hundred genotyped donors, less than 90% belonged to the Caucasian-associated ancestry cluster. Notes on the study in general: Fewer N-insertions than the roughly 670-donor mean were reportedly shown by an Asian-associated ancestry cluster in a later analysis.

Looked up from germline, CDR1 is MGHRA and CDR2 is YSYEKL. The CDR3 contains 16 residues. Researchers ran the PCR with 60 Vbeta and 13 Jbeta primers. Clones were sequenced by immunoSEQ multiplex PCR, and TCRdb holds only the in-frame ones, with some missing. In the table there are about 130,000 clones, 65% to 80% of which are singletons. Sequenced material: PBMCs. The source of this sequence is a male donor in good health and CMV-seropositive. This chain connects TRBV4-1 to TRBJ2-1, with unresolved D. In DNA form, the CDR3 reads TGCGCCAGCAGCCACGGATCTAGTACCTCCTACAATGAACAGTTCTTC. This translates into CASSHGSSTSYNEQFF.